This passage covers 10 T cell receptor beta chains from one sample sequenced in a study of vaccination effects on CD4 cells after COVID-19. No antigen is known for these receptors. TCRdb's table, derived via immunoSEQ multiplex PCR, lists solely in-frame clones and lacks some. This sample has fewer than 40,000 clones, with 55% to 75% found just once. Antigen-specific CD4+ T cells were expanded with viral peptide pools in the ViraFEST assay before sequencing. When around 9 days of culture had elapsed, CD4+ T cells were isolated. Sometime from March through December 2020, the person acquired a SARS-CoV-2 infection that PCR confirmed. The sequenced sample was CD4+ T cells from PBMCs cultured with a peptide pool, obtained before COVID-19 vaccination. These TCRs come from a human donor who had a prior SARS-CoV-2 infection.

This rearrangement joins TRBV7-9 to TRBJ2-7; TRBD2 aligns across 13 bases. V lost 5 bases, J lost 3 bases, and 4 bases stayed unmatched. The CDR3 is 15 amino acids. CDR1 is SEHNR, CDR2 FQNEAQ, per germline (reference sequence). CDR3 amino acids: CASSPRTSGGYEQYF. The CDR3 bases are TGTGCCAGCAGCCCAAGGACTAGCGGGGGCTACGAGCAGTACTTC.

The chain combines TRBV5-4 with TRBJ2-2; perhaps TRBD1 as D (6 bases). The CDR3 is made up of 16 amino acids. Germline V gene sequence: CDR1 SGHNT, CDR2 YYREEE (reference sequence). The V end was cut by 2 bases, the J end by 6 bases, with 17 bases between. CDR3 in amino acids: CASSLAGAVGAGELFF. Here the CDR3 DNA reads TGTGCCAGCAGCTTAGCAGGGGCAGTGGGGGCCGGGGAGCTGTTTTTT.

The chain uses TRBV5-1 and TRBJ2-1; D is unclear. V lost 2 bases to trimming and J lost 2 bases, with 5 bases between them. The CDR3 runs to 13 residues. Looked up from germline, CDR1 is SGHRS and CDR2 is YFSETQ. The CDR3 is CASSLGTYNEQFF. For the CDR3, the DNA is TGCGCCAGCAGCTTAGGGACCTACAATGAGCAGTTCTTC.

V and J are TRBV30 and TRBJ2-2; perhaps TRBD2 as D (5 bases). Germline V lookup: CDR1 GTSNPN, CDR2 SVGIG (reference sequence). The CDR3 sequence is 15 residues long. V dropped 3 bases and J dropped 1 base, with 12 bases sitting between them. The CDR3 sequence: CAWRGVAKNTGELFF. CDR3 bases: TGTGCCTGGAGGGGAGTAGCGAAGAACACCGGGGAGCTGTTTTTT.

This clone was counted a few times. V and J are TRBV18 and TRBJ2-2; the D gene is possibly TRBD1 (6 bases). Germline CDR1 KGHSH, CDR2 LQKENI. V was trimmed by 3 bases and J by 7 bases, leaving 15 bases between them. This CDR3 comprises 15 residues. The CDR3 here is CASSPDRMAGGELFF. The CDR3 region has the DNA TGTGCCAGCTCACCCGACAGGATGGCGGGCGGGGAGCTGTTTTTT.

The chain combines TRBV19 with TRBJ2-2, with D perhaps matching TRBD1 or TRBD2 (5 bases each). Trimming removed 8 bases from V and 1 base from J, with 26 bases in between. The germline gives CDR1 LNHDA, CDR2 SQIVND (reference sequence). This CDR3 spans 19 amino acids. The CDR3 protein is CASSKWGSRVSKNTGELFF. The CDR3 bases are TGTGCCAGTTCCAAATGGGGGAGTAGGGTCTCCAAGAACACCGGGGAGCTGTTTTTT.

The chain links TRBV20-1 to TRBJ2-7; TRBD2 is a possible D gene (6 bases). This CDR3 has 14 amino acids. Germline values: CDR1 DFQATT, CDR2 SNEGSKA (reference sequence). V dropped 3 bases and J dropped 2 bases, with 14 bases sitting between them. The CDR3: CSASKRAFTYEQYF. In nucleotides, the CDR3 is TGCAGTGCTAGTAAGCGGGCCTTTACCTACGAGCAGTACTTC.

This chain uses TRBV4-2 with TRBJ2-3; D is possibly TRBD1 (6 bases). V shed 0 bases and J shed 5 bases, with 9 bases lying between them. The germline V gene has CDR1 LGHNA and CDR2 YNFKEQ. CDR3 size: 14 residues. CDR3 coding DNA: TGTGCCAGCAGCCAAGAGTACAGGGTAGATACGCAGTATTTT. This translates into CASSQEYRVDTQYF.

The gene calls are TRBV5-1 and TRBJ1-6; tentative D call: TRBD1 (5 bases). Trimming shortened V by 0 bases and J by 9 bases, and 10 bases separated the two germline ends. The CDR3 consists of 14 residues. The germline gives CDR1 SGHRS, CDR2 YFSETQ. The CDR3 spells CASSLDGGSSPLHF. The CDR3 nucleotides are TGCGCCAGCAGCTTGGACGGGGGGTCTTCACCCCTCCACTTT.

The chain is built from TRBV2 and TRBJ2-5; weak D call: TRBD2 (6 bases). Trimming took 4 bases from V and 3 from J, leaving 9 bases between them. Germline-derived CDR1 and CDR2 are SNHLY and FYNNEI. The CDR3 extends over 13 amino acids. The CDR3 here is CASSVAGKETQYF. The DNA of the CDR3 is TGTGCCAGCAGTGTCGCGGGGAAAGAGACCCAGTACTTC.